This is a list of T cell receptor beta chains from one sample in a study of technical replicates of blood from a few donors. Using immunoSEQ multiplex PCR, the repertoire was profiled, and TCRdb retains in-frame clones only, with some absent. The sample has just over 95,000 clones; approximately 94% are singletons. The sequencing sample was made of T cells isolated from PBMCs. These receptor sequences come from a human donor in good health. Both conserved end residues are trimmed from each CDR3. The size field is filled for only some rows; it gives once, few, many or a size class.

v_call	clone_size	j_call	cdr3_aa
TRBV15	.	TRBJ2-7	ATSRVRQGFGYEQY
TRBV4-1	.	TRBJ2-3	ASSQVTAGGRDTQY
TRBV30	.	TRBJ2-3	AWSRTSGRAPDTQY
TRBV11-3	.	TRBJ2-7	ASSLGHGENSYEQY
TRBV10-3	.	TRBJ2-1	AIINDVELRGNRQF
TRBV14	.	TRBJ2-7	ASSVTGYEQY
TRBV19	.	TRBJ2-3	ASSSGRGTQY
TRBV14	.	TRBJ2-7	ASSQGSVYEQY
TRBV19	.	TRBJ1-2	ASSLRGQAIYGYT
TRBV25-1	once	TRBJ2-7	ASSDFEQY
TRBV10-3	.	TRBJ1-5	AISEATGERPQH
TRBV28	few	TRBJ1-5	ASSPEELAYQPQH
TRBV5-4	few	TRBJ2-7	ASGATIASEQY
TRBV27	.	TRBJ2-1	ASSLAGVYYNEQF
TRBV21-1	.	TRBJ2-5	ASSKGRGARLETQY
TRBV7-6	.	TRBJ2-1	ASSLRTGHEQF
TRBV19	.	TRBJ1-5	ASSIGSVGYNQPQH
TRBV2	.	TRBJ2-3	ANTPGQGTDTQY
TRBV6-1	.	TRBJ2-7	ASSEGLGVRSYEQY
TRBV19	.	TRBJ1-3	ASRMTASSGNTIY
TRBV5-8	.	TRBJ2-1	ASSLGTSDYNEQF
TRBV6-4	.	TRBJ2-2	ASSEHLTGELF
TRBV28	.	TRBJ1-5	ASRARTNQPQH
TRBV7-9	.	TRBJ2-5	ASSPSGQETQY
TRBV13	.	TRBJ2-7	ASSSGLAASYEQY
TRBV6-5	.	TRBJ2-7	ASWRGLAGTYEQY
TRBV19	.	TRBJ1-2	ASESSGDYGYT
TRBV28	.	TRBJ1-2	ASNPPGQGPYGYT